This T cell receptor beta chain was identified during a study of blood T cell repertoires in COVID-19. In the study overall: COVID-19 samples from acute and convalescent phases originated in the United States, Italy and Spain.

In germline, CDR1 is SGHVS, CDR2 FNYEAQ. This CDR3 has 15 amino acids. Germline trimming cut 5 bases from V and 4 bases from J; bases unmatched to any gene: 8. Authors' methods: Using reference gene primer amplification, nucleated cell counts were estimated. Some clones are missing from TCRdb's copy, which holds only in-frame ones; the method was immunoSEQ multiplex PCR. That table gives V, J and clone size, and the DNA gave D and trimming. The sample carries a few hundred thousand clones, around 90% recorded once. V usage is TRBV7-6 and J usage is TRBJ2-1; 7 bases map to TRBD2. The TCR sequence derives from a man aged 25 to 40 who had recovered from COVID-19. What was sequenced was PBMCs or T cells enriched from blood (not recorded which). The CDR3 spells CASSPTTSAYNEQFF. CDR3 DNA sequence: TGTGCCAGCAGCCCCACCACTAGCGCATACAATGAGCAGTTCTTC.